This paragraph reports one T cell receptor (beta chain). With a much larger clone just one base away, this may be a read error. This CDR3 has 14 residues. V was trimmed by 7 bases and J by 3 bases, leaving 16 bases between them. The germline gives CDR1 SGHRS, CDR2 YFSETQ. TCR beta CDR3 regions were amplified from RNA transcripts. TCR CDR3 regions were first amplified by RT-PCR with HTBI primers. One entry per CDR3 protein results from TCRdb running MiXCR on the multiplex PCR reads. This table holds 95,000 to 110,000 distinct CDR3 sequences, approximately 48% found once. Orbital computed tomography and thyroid ultrasound, together with serum TRAb and thyroxine and clinical symptoms, were used for diagnoses. These data are taken from a study of T cells in Graves' hyperthyroidism and ophthalmopathy.

The V call is TRBV5-1, the J call TRBJ2-5, with TRBD1 as a possible D gene (6 bases). The sequence came from a man aged 40-49 years with Graves' hyperthyroidism. The source material was blood. The CDR3 nucleotides read TGCGCCAGCGGCCGCCGGGACATAAAAGAGACCCAGTACTTC. Translating it yields CASGRRDIKETQYF. Filled out from reference TRBV5-1 and TRBJ2-5, the complete variable domain reads KAGVTQTPRYLIKTRGQQVTLSCSPISGHRSVSWYQQTPGQGLQFLFEYFSETQRNKGNFPGRFSGRQFSNSRSEMNVSTLELGDSALYLCASGRRDIKETQYFGPGTRLLVL.